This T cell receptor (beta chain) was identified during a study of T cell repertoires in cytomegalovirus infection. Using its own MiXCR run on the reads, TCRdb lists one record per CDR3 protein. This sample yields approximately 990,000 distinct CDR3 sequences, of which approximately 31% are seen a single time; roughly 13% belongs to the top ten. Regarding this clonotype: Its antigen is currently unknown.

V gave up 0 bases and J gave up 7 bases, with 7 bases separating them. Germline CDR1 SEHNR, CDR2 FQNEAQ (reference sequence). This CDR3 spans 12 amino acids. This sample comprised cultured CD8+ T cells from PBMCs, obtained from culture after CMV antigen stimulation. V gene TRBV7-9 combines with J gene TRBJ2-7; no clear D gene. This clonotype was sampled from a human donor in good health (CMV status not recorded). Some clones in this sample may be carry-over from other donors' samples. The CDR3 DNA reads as TGTGCCAGCAGCTTAGCGGCCAGGGAGCAGTACGTC. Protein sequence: CASSLAAREQYV.